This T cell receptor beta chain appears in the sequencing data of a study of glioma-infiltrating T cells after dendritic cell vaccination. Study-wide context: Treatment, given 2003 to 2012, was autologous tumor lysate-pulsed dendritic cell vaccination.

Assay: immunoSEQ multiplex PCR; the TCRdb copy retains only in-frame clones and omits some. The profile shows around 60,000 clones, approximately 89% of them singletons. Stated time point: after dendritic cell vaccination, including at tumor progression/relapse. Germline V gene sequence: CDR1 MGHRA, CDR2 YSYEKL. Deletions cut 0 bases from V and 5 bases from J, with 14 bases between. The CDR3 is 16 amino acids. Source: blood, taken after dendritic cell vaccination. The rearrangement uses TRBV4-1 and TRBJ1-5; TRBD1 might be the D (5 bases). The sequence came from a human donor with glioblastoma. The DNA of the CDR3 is TGCGCCAGCAGCCAAGAGGCGGGACTCCTCTATCAGCCCCAGCATTTT. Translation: CASSQEAGLLYQPQHF.